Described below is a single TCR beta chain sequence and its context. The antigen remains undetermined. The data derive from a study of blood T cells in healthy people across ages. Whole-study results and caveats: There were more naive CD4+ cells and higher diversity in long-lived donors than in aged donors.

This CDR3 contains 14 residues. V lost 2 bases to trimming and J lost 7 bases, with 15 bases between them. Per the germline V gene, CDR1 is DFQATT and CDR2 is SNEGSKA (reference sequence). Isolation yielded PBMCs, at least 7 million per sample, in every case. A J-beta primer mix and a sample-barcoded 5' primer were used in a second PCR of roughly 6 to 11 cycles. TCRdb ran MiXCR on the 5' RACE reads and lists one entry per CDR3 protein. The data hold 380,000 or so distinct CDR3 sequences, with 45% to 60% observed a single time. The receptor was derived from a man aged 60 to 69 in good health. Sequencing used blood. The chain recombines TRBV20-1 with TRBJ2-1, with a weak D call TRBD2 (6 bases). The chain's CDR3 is CSARRPGARNEQFF. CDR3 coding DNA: TGCAGTGCTAGAAGGCCGGGAGCCAGGAATGAGCAGTTCTTC.